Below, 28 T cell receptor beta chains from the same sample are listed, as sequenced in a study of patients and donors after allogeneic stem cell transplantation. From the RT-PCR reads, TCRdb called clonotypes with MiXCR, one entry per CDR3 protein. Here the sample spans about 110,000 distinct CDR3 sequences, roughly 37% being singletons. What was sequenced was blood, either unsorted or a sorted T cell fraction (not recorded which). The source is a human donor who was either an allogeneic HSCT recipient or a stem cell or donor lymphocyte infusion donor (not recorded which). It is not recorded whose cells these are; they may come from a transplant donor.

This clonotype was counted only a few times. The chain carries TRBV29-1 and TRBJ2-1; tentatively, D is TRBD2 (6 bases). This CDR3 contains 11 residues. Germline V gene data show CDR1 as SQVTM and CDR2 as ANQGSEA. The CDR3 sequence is CSKTRGNEQFF. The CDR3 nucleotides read TGCTCAAAGACTAGAGGCAATGAGCAGTTCTTC.

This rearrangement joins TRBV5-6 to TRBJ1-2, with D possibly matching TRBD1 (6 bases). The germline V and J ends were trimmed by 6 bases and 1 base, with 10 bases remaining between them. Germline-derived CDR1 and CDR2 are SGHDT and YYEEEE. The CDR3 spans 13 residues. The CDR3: CASTPDSNYGYTF. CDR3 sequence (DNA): TGTGCCAGCACCCCGGACAGTAACTATGGCTACACCTTC.

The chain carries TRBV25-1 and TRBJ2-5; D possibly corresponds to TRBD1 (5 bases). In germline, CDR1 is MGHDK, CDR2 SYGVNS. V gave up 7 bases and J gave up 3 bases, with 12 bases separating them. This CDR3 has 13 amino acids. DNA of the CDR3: TGTGCCAGCATTGACAGAACCGAAGAGACCCAGTACTTC. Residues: CASIDRTEETQYF.

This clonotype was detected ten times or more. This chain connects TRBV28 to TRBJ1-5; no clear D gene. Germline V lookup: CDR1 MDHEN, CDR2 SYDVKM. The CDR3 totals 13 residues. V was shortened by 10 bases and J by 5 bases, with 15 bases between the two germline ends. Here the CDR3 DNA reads TGTGCCACCCAGCCAGGAGTTCATCAGCCCCAGCATTTT. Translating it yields CATQPGVHQPQHF.

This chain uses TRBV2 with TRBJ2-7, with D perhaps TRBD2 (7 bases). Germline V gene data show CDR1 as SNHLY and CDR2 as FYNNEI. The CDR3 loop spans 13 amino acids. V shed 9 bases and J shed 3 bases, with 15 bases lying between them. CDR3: CASRRGGNYEQYF. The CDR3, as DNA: TGTGCCAGTCGGAGGGGGGGTAACTACGAGCAGTACTTC.

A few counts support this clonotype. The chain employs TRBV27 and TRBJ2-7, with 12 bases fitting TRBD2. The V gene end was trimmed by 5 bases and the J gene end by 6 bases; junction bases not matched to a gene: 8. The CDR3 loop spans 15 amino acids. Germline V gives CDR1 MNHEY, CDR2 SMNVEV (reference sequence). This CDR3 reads CASSATSGRIFEQYF. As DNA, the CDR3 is TGTGCCAGCAGTGCAACTAGCGGGAGGATTTTCGAGCAGTACTTC.

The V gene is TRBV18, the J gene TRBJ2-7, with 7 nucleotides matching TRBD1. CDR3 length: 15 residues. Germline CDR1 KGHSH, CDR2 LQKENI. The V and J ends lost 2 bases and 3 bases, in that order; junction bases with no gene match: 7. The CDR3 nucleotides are TGTGCCAGCTCACCAGTGACAGGGTTGGACTACGAGCAGTACTTC. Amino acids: CASSPVTGLDYEQYF.

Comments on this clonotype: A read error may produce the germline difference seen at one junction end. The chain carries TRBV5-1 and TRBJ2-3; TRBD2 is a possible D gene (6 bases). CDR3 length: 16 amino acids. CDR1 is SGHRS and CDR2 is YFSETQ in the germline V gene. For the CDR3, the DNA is TGCGCCTGCAGCTTGGCCCGGCGGGATAGCACAGATACGCAGTATTTT. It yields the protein CACSLARRDSTDTQYF.

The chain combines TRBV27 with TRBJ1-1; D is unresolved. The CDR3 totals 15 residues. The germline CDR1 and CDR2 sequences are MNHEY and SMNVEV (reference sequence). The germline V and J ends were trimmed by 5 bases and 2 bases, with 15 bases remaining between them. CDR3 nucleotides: TGTGCCAGCAGTCCAAGGACTAGTGGAAACACTGAAGCTTTCTTT. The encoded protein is CASSPRTSGNTEAFF.

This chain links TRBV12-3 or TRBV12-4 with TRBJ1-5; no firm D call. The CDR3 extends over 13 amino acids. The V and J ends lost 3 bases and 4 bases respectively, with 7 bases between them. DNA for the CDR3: TGTGCCAGCAGTTTGAGTGAGAATCAGCCCCAGCATTTT. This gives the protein CASSLSENQPQHF.

CDR3 DNA sequence: TGTGCCAGCAGCTTCCGGCCCGGGGAGCTGTTTTTT. This encodes CASSFRPGELFF. This sequence joins TRBV7-9 and TRBJ2-2; no firm D call. In germline, CDR1 is SEHNR, CDR2 FQNEAQ (reference sequence). V lost 3 bases and J lost 6, with 5 bases in between. This CDR3 spans 12 amino acids.

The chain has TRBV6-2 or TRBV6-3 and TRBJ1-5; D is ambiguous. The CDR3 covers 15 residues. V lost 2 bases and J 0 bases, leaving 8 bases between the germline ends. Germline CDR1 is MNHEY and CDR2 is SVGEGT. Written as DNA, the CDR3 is TGTGCCAGCAGTTACGGAAAATATAGCAATCAGCCCCAGCATTTT. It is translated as CASSYGKYSNQPQHF.

CDR3 nucleotide sequence: TGTGCCAGCACGAGGACTTTTACCTATAATTCACCCCTCCACTTT. This translates into CASTRTFTYNSPLHF. The rearrangement uses TRBV2 and TRBJ1-6; D unresolved. The CDR3 covers 15 residues. The germline V and J ends were trimmed by 7 bases and 2 bases, with 12 bases remaining between them. CDR1 SNHLY and CDR2 FYNNEI come from the germline V gene.

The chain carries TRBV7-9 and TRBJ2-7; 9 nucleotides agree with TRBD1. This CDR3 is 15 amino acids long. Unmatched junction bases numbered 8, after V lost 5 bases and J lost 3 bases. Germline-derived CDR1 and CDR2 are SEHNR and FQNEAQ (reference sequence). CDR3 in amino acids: CASSLTDRGFYEQYF. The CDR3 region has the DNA TGTGCCAGCAGCCTTACAGACAGGGGGTTCTACGAGCAGTACTTC.

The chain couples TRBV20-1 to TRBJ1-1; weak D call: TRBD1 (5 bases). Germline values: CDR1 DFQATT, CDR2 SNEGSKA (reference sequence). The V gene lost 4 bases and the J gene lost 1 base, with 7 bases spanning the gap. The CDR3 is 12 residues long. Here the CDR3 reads CSANGGNTEAFF. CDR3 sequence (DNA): TGCAGTGCTAACGGGGGGAACACTGAAGCTTTCTTT.

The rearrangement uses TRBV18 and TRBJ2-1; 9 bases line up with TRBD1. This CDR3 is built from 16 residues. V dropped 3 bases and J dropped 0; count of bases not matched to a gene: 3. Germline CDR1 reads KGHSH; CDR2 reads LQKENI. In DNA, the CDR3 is TGTGCCAGCTCACCGACAGGGGGTCTCTCCTACAATGAGCAGTTCTTC. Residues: CASSPTGGLSYNEQFF.

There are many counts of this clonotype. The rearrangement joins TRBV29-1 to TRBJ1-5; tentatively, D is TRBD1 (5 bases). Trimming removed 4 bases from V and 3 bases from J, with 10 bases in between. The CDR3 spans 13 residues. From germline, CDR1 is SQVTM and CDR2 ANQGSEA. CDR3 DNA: TGCAGCGTTGCGGGGGTCCCCAATCAGCCCCAGCATTTT. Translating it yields CSVAGVPNQPQHF. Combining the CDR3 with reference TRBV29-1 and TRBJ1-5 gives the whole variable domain SAVISQKPSRDICQRGTSLTIQCQVDSQVTMMFWYRQQPGQSLTLIATANQGSEATYESGFVIDKFPISRPNLTFSTLTVSNMSPEDSSIYLCSVAGVPNQPQHFGDGTRLSIL.

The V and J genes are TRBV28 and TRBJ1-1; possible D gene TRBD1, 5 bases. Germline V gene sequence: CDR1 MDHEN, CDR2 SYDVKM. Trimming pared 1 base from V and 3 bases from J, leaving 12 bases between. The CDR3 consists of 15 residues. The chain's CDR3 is CASSLYGVGDTEAFF. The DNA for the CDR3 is TGTGCCAGCAGTTTATATGGGGTAGGGGACACTGAAGCTTTCTTT.

The CDR3 nucleotides read TGCAGTGCTAGAGATAGGCCCGGAACCAATCAGCCCCAGCATTTT. It codes for CSARDRPGTNQPQHF. The chain combines TRBV20-1 with TRBJ1-5; D is unclear. Trimming took off 0 bases at V and 3 bases at J, with 12 bases between the two ends. There are 15 residues in the CDR3. CDR1 is DFQATT and CDR2 is SNEGSKA in the germline V gene (reference sequence).

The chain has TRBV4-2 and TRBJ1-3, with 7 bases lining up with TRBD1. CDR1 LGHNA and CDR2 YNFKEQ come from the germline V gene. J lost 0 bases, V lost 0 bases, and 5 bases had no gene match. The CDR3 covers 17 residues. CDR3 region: CASSQDRDRVSGNTIYF. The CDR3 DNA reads TGTGCCAGCAGCCAAGACAGAGACAGGGTCTCTGGAAACACCATATATTTT.

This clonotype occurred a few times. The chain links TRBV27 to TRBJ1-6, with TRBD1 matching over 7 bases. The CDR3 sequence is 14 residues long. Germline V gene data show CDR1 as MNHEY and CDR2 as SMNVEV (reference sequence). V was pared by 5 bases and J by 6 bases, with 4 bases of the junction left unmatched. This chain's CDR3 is CASSNRDSNSPLHF. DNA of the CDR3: TGTGCCAGCAGTAACCGGGACAGTAATTCACCCCTCCACTTT.

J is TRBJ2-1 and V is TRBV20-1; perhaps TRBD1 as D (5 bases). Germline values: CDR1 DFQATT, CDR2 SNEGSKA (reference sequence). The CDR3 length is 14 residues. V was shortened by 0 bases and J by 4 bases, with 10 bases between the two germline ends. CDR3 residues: CSARDVSGYNEQFF. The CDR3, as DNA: TGCAGTGCTAGAGATGTCTCAGGGTACAATGAGCAGTTCTTC.

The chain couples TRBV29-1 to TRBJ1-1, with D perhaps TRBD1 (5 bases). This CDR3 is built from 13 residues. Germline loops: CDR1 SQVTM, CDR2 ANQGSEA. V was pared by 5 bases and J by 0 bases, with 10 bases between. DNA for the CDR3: TGCAGCGTTTGCCTCAGGGTGAACACTGAAGCTTTCTTT. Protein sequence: CSVCLRVNTEAFF.

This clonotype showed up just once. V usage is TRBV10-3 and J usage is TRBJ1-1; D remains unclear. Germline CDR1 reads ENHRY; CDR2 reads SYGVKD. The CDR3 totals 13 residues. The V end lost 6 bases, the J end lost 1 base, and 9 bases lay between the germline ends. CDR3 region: CAISFGPNTEAFF. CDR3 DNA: TGTGCCATCAGCTTCGGGCCGAACACTGAAGCTTTCTTT.

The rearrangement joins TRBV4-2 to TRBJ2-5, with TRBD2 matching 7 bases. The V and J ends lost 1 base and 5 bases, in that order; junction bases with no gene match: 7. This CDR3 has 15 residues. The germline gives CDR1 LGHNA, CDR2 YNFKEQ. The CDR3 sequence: CASSQGGGRYETQYF. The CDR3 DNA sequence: TGTGCCAGCAGCCAAGGTGGCGGGAGATATGAGACCCAGTACTTC.

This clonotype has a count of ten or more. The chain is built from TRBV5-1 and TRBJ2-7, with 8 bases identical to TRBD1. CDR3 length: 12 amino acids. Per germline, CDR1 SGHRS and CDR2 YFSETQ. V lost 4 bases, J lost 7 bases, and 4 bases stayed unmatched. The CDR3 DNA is TGCGCCAGCAGCCTCGGGACAGGAGAGCAGTACTTC. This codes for CASSLGTGEQYF.

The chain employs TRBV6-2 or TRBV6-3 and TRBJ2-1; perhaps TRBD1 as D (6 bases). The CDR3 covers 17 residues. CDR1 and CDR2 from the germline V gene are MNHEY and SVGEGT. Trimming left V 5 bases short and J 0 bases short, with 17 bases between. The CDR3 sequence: CASSRPPRGSSYNEQFF. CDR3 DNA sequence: TGTGCCAGCAGTCGACCTCCTAGGGGGAGCTCCTACAATGAGCAGTTCTTC.

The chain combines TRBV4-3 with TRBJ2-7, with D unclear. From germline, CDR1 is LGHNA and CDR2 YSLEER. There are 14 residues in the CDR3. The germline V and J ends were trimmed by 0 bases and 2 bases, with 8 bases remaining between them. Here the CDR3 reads CASSQDVHTYEQYF. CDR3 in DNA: TGCGCCAGCAGCCAAGATGTCCACACCTACGAGCAGTACTTC.